The present T cell receptor (beta chain) was sequenced within a study of vaccination and CD4 T cells after COVID-19. Study background: The makeup of the convalescents was six males and four females, two of them Hispanic.

Germline V CDR1 and CDR2: SGHTA, FQGNSA. J was trimmed by 2 bases and V by 1 base; bases with no gene match: 3. There are 16 residues in the CDR3. Noted treatment: roughly 10-day PBMC culture with coronavirus spike peptide pools or control peptides (ViraFEST assay). This clonotype was counted between two and nine times. The antigen is unknown. Oncomine TCR Beta short-read sequencing was applied to DNA from cultured CD4+ T cells. The authors extracted genomic DNA from cultured CD4+ T cells. In TCRdb, the PCR reads were re-called with MiXCR into one record per CDR3 protein. The sample lists some 10,000 distinct CDR3 sequences; around 60% were seen once.

This rearrangement joins TRBV7-2 to TRBJ2-5; 11 bases align to TRBD2. This TCR was recovered from a human donor who had recovered from COVID-19. Material: CD4+ T cells from blood, cultured in vitro. The CDR3 DNA reads as TGTGCCAGCAGCTTAGGATTAGCGGGAGGGCAAGAGACCCAGTACTTC. It encodes CASSLGLAGGQETQYF.